This TCR beta chain was recovered during a study of CD8+CD57+ T cells in acquired aplastic anemia. Across the whole study: The DNA of sorted CD4+ and CD8+ cells averaged roughly 3.2 ug. For CD4+ cells, healthy donors had an average of roughly 9.8 million reads.

Study findings and constraints: Found in both controls and patients were around 30 CD8+ CDR3 sequences.

The template used for profiling TCR beta VDJ and CDR3 was genomic DNA. TCRdb re-derived calls from the reads in MiXCR, one entry per CDR3 protein. The table has over 150,000 distinct CDR3 sequences, about 53% seen once. Germline assignment: CDR1 MNHNS and CDR2 SASEGT. V lost 5 bases to trimming and J lost 2 bases, with 13 bases between them. This CDR3 contains 15 residues. About this clonotype: The antigen is not known.

The clonotype was recovered from a human donor in good health, serving as a control. V and J are TRBV6-1 and TRBJ1-3, with D perhaps TRBD1 (6 bases). What was sequenced was sorted CD4+, CD8+, or CD8+CD57+ T cells (not recorded which) from PBMCs. The CDR3 nucleotides read TGTGCCAGCAGTTACTACGACAGGACTGGAAACACCATATATTTT. This codes for CASSYYDRTGNTIYF.